Only one count was recorded for the clone carrying this T cell receptor (beta chain). Clinical history reported by participants formed the basis on which cohorts were assigned. Exposed volunteers were people who met a COVID-19 case within 2 weeks before study entry. These data belong to a study of blood T cell repertoires in COVID-19. In the study overall: From the United States, Italy and Spain came samples of acute and convalescent COVID-19. T cells, B-cell-depleted T cells, or PBMCs provided the cDNA or gDNA that served as material.

Looked up from germline, CDR1 is LGHNT and CDR2 is FRNRAP. Unmatched junction bases numbered 12, after V lost 4 bases and J lost 2 bases. This CDR3 has 18 residues. Profiled with immunoSEQ multiplex PCR; TCRdb holds only in-frame clones, not every one. This table holds approximately 340,000 clones, just over 90% found once. The TCR comes from a woman aged 40 to 50 who had been exposed to COVID-19. The material sequenced was PBMCs or T cells enriched from blood (not recorded which). V usage is TRBV12-5 and J usage is TRBJ2-7; 12 bases map to TRBD2. CDR3 nucleotides: TGTGCTAGTGGTTCCTCTAGCGGGGGGGCTCTTGTCCCCTACGAGCAGTACTTC. Translating gives CASGSSSGGALVPYEQYF. Full variable domain (rest looked up from reference TRBV12-5 and TRBJ2-7): DARVTQTPRHKVTEMGQEVTMRCQPILGHNTVFWYRQTMMQGLELLAYFRNRAPLDDSGMPKDRFSAEMPDATLATLKIQPSEPRDSAVYFCASGSSSGGALVPYEQYFGPGTRLTVT.